This T cell receptor (beta chain) was observed in a study of cytomegalovirus exposure and HLA in healthy donors. In the case of this clone: Its antigen remains unidentified. Additional DNA sequences in this sample encode the identical CDR3.

Sequenced by immunoSEQ multiplex PCR; TCRdb stores in-frame clones only, minus some. In the table there are more than 110,000 clones, 80% to 90% of which are singletons. Study-level points and caveats: The majority of TCR sequences were rare, yet some public TCRs appeared in many donors.

The donors were members of the validation cohort comprising some 120 subjects, separate from the approximately 670-subject first cohort. This TCR was recovered from a woman aged 25 to 39 in good health and CMV-seronegative. Sequencing used PBMCs.

CDR3 DNA sequence: TGTGCCAGCAGTTACTCCGGGGAGACCCAGTACTTC. Residues: CASSYSGETQYF. The chain combines TRBV6-5 with TRBJ2-5; D not resolved. Germline-derived CDR1 and CDR2 are MNHEY and SVGAGI. CDR3 length equals 12 residues. Trimming left V 0 bases short and J 5 bases short, with 4 bases between.